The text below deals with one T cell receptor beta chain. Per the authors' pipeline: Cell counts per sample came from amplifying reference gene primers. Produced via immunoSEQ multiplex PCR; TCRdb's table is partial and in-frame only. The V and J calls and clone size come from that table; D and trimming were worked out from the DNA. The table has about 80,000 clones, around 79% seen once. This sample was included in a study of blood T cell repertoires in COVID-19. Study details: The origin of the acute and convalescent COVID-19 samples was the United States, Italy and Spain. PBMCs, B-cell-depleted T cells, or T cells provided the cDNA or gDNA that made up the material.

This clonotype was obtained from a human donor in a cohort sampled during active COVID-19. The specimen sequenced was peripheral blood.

CDR3 DNA: TGTGCCAGCAGCTTAGGGCTGAGGGAGCGGGAGGGCCTTCATGAGCAGTTCTTC. Its translation: CASSLGLREREGLHEQFF. The V call is TRBV7-9, the J call TRBJ2-1, with 10 bases lining up with TRBD2. Per germline, CDR1 SEHNR and CDR2 FQNEAQ (reference sequence). The trim removed 1 base at V and 8 bases at J, leaving 14 bases unmatched. This CDR3 region has 18 residues.